This T cell receptor beta chain appears in the sequencing data of a study of regulatory T cells in long-lasting Graves disease. Findings and limits, study-wide: A greater number of public clonotypes (more than 2,500) was shared by persistent patients than by new patients (approximately 1,000). Segments TRBV28, TRBJ1-2 and TRBJ2-5 showed preferential usage in persistent disease.

The TCR beta library used iRepertoire HTBI primers with Arm-PCR amplification of CDR3. TCRdb re-derived calls from the multiplex PCR reads in MiXCR, one entry per CDR3 protein. The sample carries a few hundred thousand distinct CDR3 sequences, about 18% recorded once. Germline CDR1 MNHEY, CDR2 SVGEGT. This CDR3 comprises 15 residues. Germline trimming cut 5 bases from V and 8 bases from J; bases unmatched to any gene: 8. A remark on this clonotype: Its specificity is not known. No conserved phenylalanine or tryptophan ends this CDR3, so it is likely a read error.

The time point is: newly diagnosed GD, antithyroid drugs for less than 3 months. The TCR library was prepared using RNA isolated from PBMCs. These data were likewise used in another study, on T cells in Graves' hyperthyroidism and ophthalmopathy.

This clonotype was sampled from a woman younger than 45 with Graves disease. The sequencing used peripheral blood mononuclear cells (PBMCs), collected at new diagnosis, from a patient treated with antithyroid drugs. The chain carries TRBV6-2 or TRBV6-3 and TRBJ1-4; 10 bases match TRBD1. The CDR3 protein is CASSQWTGGSEKLFL. The CDR3 coding sequence is TGTGCCAGCAGTCAGTGGACAGGGGGTTCGGAAAAACTGTTTCTT.